This T cell receptor beta chain was sequenced in a study of human T cells and chemical hapten exposure. Study details: Patch tests delivered 0.01% DPC to the upper back and were evaluated at 6 days. General study findings and limits: Alopecia affected the donors, so their immune response may differ from healthy people's. The number of TCRs over 1 in 1000 frequency stayed unchanged after DPC.

TCRdb reprocessed the RACE reads with MiXCR, giving one entry per CDR3 protein. The sample contains 330,000 or so distinct CDR3 sequences, just under 6.5% of which appear only once. This clonotype was recorded many times. No antigen is known for it. Time point of the sample: patch test 2, 6 weeks after DPC sensitization. The treatment here: therapeutic diphenylcyclopropenone sensitization with weekly scalp DPC. Sequencing was performed on whole blood, taken in connection with sensitization to the hapten diphenylcyclopropenone (DPC). This clonotype was sampled from a woman younger than 35 with alopecia areata. Some clones in this sample may be carry-over from other donors' samples.

In DNA form, the CDR3 reads TGTGCCAGCAGAGAGACAGGGGAATCCTCTGGAAACACCATATATTTT. Translation: CASRETGESSGNTIYF. J is TRBJ1-3 and V is TRBV6-5; TRBD1 matches at 8 bases. Trimming removed 6 bases from V and 0 bases from J; junction bases left unmatched: 7. The CDR3 consists of 16 residues. Germline V gene data show CDR1 as MNHEY and CDR2 as SVGAGI.